This TCR beta chain emerged from a study of blood T cell repertoires in COVID-19. The CDR3 has 14 residues. V lost 3 bases to trimming and J lost 7 bases, with 14 bases between them. Germline V gives CDR1 SGHRS, CDR2 YFSETQ. This clone was seen repeatedly, ten times or more. Data came from immunoSEQ multiplex PCR; TCRdb stores just in-frame clones and leaves some out. The sample contains under 250,000 clones, about 76% of which appear only once. Individuals aged 18 to 89 years were recruited from about two dozen US areas. This chain uses TRBV5-1 with TRBJ1-3, with a tentative D call TRBD1 (5 bases). The sequence was collected from a woman in her forties or fifties with acute COVID-19. Sequences were obtained from PBMCs or T cells enriched from blood (not recorded which). The CDR3, as DNA: TGCGCCAGCAGCTCCCAGGAGGGGTCGAACACCATATATTTT. Its translation: CASSSQEGSNTIYF.